The rows below give T cell receptor beta chains drawn from one sample of a study of Graves' ophthalmopathy and Graves' hyperthyroidism. TCRdb recomputed calls from the multiplex PCR reads with MiXCR, one row per CDR3 protein. This sample has just over 600,000 distinct CDR3 sequences; 22% occur once, and the top ten carry roughly 7.4%. Sequencing used peripheral blood. The receptors shown here come from a woman in her late teens or twenties with stable Graves' hyperthyroidism. Some clones in this sample may be carry-over from other donors' samples. The CDR3 runs from the conserved cysteine through the conserved F or W. The D gene is left open where the match is weak. Size is stated for part of the rows, as once, few or many counts, or as a class when the clone is expanded.

d_call clone_size j_call cdr3_length v_call cdr3_aa cdr3_nt
TRBD1 many TRBJ1-5 15 TRBV10-3 CAISADRALNQPQHF TGTGCCATCAGCGCGGACAGGGCGCTCAATCAGCCCCAGCATTTT
TRBD2 NA TRBJ2-5 14 TRBV15 CATSRVGLTETQYF TGTGCCACCAGCAGAGTGGGACTAACGGAGACCCAGTACTTC
NA many TRBJ2-5 12 TRBV6-1 CASREGKETQYF TGTGCCAGCAGGGAGGGGAAAGAGACCCAGTACTTC
NA few TRBJ1-1 13 TRBV28 CASLRPVNTEAFF TGTGCCAGTCTACGACCCGTTAACACTGAAGCTTTCTTT
NA many TRBJ1-2 15 TRBV12-3/TRBV12-4 CASSFSSGADYGYTF TGTGCCAGCAGTTTCAGTTCAGGGGCTGACTATGGCTACACCTTC
TRBD1 many TRBJ2-5 13 TRBV10-3 CATAAGGRWTQYF TGTGCCACCGCCGCAGGGGGTCGATGGACCCAGTACTTC
NA NA TRBJ2-3 16 TRBV27 CASRGLWKAGTDTQYF TGTGCCAGCAGAGGGTTGTGGAAAGCGGGCACAGATACGCAGTATTTT
NA many TRBJ1-2 15 TRBV12-3/TRBV12-4 CAPDLGRAPNYGYTF TGTGCCCCCGACTTAGGAAGGGCGCCTAACTATGGCTACACCTTC
NA few TRBJ1-3 13 TRBV28 CASSLNAGYTIYF TGTGCCAGCAGTTTAAACGCGGGGTACACCATATATTTT
TRBD1 NA TRBJ1-1 15 TRBV10-3 CAIKTLRGRDTEAFF TGTGCCATCAAAACCCTCAGGGGGCGCGACACTGAAGCTTTCTTT
NA NA TRBJ2-7 14 TRBV20-1 CSAGDFQGYYEQYF TGCAGTGCCGGGGACTTCCAGGGATACTACGAGCAGTACTTC
NA few TRBJ2-7 12 TRBV11-3 CASSFNVDEQYF TGTGCCAGCAGCTTTAACGTCGACGAGCAGTACTTC
NA NA TRBJ1-1 16 TRBV19 CASRGRDGDLNTEAFF TGTGCCAGTAGGGGCCGGGACGGAGATTTGAACACTGAAGCTTTCTTT
TRBD1 many TRBJ2-7 13 TRBV28 CASREGTGDEQYF TGTGCCAGCAGAGAAGGTACAGGGGACGAGCAGTACTTC
NA NA TRBJ1-6 15 TRBV6-2/TRBV6-3 CASSLDVVANSPLHF TGTGCCAGCAGTCTCGACGTAGTGGCGAATTCACCCCTCCACTTT
TRBD2 few TRBJ2-5 15 TRBV5-1 CASSLILADQETQYF TGCGCCAGCAGCTTGATACTAGCGGACCAAGAGACCCAGTACTTC
TRBD1 NA TRBJ1-2 21 TRBV20-1 CSAAPGGTGSITPQLSYGYTF TGCAGTGCTGCCCCGGGGGGGACAGGTTCAATAACCCCCCAACTCTCTTATGGCTACACCTTC
NA many TRBJ1-2 12 TRBV11-1 CASSADRYGYTF TGTGCCAGCAGCGCGGATCGCTATGGCTACACCTTC
NA many TRBJ1-5 13 TRBV12-3/TRBV12-4 CASSPSGNQPQHF TGTGCCAGCAGTCCGTCGGGCAATCAGCCCCAGCATTTT
NA many TRBJ1-1 13 TRBV10-1 CASSEEGSTEAFF TGCGCCAGCAGTGAGGAGGGTAGCACTGAAGCTTTCTTT
NA NA TRBJ1-5 16 TRBV7-8 CASSIYNRVTDQPQHF TGTGCCAGCAGCATATACAACCGGGTGACGGACCAGCCCCAGCATTTT
NA NA TRBJ2-7 14 TRBV4-3 CASSPYRDSYEQYF TGCGCCAGCAGCCCATACAGGGACTCCTACGAGCAGTACTTC
NA NA TRBJ1-1 14 TRBV4-1 CASSQVELNTEAFF TGCGCCAGCAGCCAAGTGGAGTTGAACACTGAAGCTTTCTTT
TRBD1 many TRBJ2-7 15 TRBV12-3/TRBV12-4 CASSLGQGGSYEQYF TGTGCCAGCAGCTTAGGACAGGGGGGCTCCTACGAGCAGTACTTC
NA NA TRBJ2-7 14 TRBV20-1 CSARASFGGSEQYF TGCAGTGCTAGGGCTTCATTTGGAGGCAGCGAGCAGTACTTC
TRBD1 many TRBJ1-1 14 TRBV18 CASSPGTADTEAFF TGTGCCAGCTCACCTGGGACAGCGGACACTGAAGCTTTCTTT
NA NA TRBJ2-7 15 TRBV7-8 CASSIPGQSSYEQYF TGTGCCAGCAGCATTCCGGGACAATCATCCTACGAGCAGTACTTC
NA many TRBJ2-5 13 TRBV5-1 CASSLVGLETQYF TGTGCCAGCAGTTTAGTTGGCTTGGAGACCCAGTACTTC
TRBD1 NA TRBJ1-2 13 TRBV6-1 CASSLDRAVGYTF TGTGCCAGCAGCCTGGACAGGGCGGTTGGCTACACCTTC
TRBD1 many TRBJ2-5 16 TRBV11-2 CASSSPLTGYEETQYF TGTGCCAGCAGCTCGCCTCTGACAGGGTATGAGGAGACCCAGTACTTC
NA NA TRBJ2-7 15 TRBV6-1 CASRNLRDTTYEQYF TGTGCCAGCAGGAACCTCCGGGACACCACCTACGAGCAGTACTTC
NA NA TRBJ1-1 17 TRBV5-1 CASSLVGQIPGDAEAFF TGCGCCAGCAGCTTGGTCGGACAGATCCCTGGTGACGCTGAAGCTTTCTTT
NA many TRBJ1-1 15 TRBV15 CATSRDISGGTEAFF TGTGCCACCAGCAGAGATATATCCGGGGGCACTGAAGCTTTCTTT
NA many TRBJ1-2 16 TRBV11-2 CASSSLRGGNNYGYTF TGTGCCAGCAGCTCTCTGAGAGGGGGGAATAACTATGGCTACACCTTC
TRBD1 many TRBJ2-7 13 TRBV29-1 CSGGQGASYEQYF TGCAGCGGGGGACAGGGGGCATCCTACGAGCAGTACTTC
TRBD1 NA TRBJ2-2 16 TRBV24-1 CATRGSGTGRIGELFF TGTGCCACCAGGGGGTCAGGGACAGGGCGTATCGGGGAGCTGTTTTTT
TRBD1 many TRBJ2-7 14 TRBV10-1 CASRKGTGDYEQYF TGCGCCAGCAGAAAGGGGACAGGGGACTACGAGCAGTACTTC
TRBD1 NA TRBJ2-4 13 TRBV20-1 CSAPRAGGNIQYF TGCAGTGCACCCCGGGCAGGGGGTAACATTCAGTACTTC
NA many TRBJ2-2 14 TRBV5-1 CASSPGSNTGELFF TGCGCCAGCAGCCCGGGCTCGAACACCGGGGAGCTGTTTTTT
NA NA TRBJ1-1 17 TRBV12-3/TRBV12-4 CASSFAPGTLMNTDAFF TGTGCCAGCAGTTTCGCCCCCGGGACACTCATGAACACTGATGCTTTCTTT
NA many TRBJ2-7 12 TRBV4-2 CASSQERGKQYF TGTGCCAGCAGCCAAGAGAGGGGCAAGCAGTACTTC
NA NA TRBJ2-7 12 TRBV2 CASSEDSPEQYF TGTGCCAGCAGTGAAGACAGCCCCGAGCAGTACTTC
NA once TRBJ2-7 14 TRBV24-1 CATSDLNRPYEQYF TGTGCCACCAGTGATTTGAACAGACCCTACGAGCAGTACTTC
NA NA TRBJ1-5 12 TRBV20-1 CSAGAGTQPQHF TGCAGTGCCGGGGCAGGGACTCAGCCCCAGCATTTT
NA NA TRBJ1-5 13 TRBV20-1 CSARVAVWQPQHF TGCAGTGCTAGAGTCGCCGTCTGGCAGCCCCAGCATTTT
NA many TRBJ1-6 15 TRBV25-1 CASSESGTVRSPLHF TGTGCCAGCAGTGAGTCGGGGACTGTGCGGTCACCCCTCCACTTT
TRBD1 many TRBJ2-7 14 TRBV6-1 CASSAIGQAYEQYF TGTGCCAGCAGTGCTATTGGACAGGCCTACGAGCAGTACTTC
NA NA TRBJ1-3 15 TRBV4-1 CASRPDGNSGNTIYF TGCGCCAGCAGGCCTGACGGGAACTCTGGAAACACCATATATTTT